What follows are 4 T cell receptor beta chains derived from one specimen sequenced in a study of shared clonotypes between healthy human individuals. Clones were read by immunoSEQ multiplex PCR, and TCRdb kept only the in-frame ones, dropping some. The table shows 90,000 to 130,000 clones, with 68% occurring only once. The sample comprised memory CD8+ T cells sorted from blood. Subset defined: CD45RO+ cells pooled with CCR7-negative TemRA cells. All receptors derive from a woman aged 30 to 39 in good health.

Turning to this clone: One end of the junction is discordant with germline, which a read error may explain. The genes are TRBV15 and TRBJ2-1, with a weak D call TRBD1 (6 bases). Germline lookup yields CDR1 LNHNV and CDR2 YYDKDF (reference sequence). This CDR3 spans 14 amino acids. In DNA form, the CDR3 reads TGTGCCACCAGCAGAGATCGACAGGCCTCTCGACTGGTCTTC. Protein: CATSRDRQASRLVF.

The chain joins TRBV10-3 to TRBJ1-1; D is unresolved. The CDR3 totals 14 residues. V shed 3 bases and J shed 1 base, with 9 bases lying between them. The V gene's germline CDR1 is ENHRY and CDR2 SYGVKD. The CDR3 here is CAISDPRANTEAFF. The CDR3 nucleotides read TGTGCCATCAGTGACCCGCGGGCGAACACTGAAGCTTTCTTT.

The chain carries TRBV2 and TRBJ1-1; 7 bases align to TRBD1. This CDR3 spans 16 amino acids. J lost 3 bases, V lost 6 bases, and 13 bases had no gene match. Germline values: CDR1 SNHLY, CDR2 FYNNEI. Here the CDR3 reads CASRPTGRGGDTEAFF. The CDR3 DNA sequence: TGTGCCAGCAGACCGACAGGGAGAGGCGGGGACACTGAAGCTTTCTTT.

The rearrangement uses TRBV5-1 and TRBJ1-4; D uncertain. Germline values: CDR1 SGHRS, CDR2 YFSETQ. V lost 1 base, J lost 5 bases, and 9 bases lay in between. This CDR3 region has 14 residues. CDR3 sequence: CASSLRQPNEKLFF. For the CDR3, the DNA is TGCGCCAGCAGCTTGCGGCAGCCGAATGAAAAACTGTTTTTT.